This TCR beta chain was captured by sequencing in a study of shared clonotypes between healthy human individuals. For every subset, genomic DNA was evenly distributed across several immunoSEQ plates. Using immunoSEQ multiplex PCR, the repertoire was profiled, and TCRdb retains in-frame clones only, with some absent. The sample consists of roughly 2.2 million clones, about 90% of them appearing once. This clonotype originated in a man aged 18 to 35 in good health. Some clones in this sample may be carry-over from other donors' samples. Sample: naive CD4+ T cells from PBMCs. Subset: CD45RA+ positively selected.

CDR3 coding DNA: TGTGCCAGCAGCGGGTGGGTAGCGGGAGCCCCGGGCACCGGGGAGCTGTTTTTT. As protein: CASSGWVAGAPGTGELFF. V and J are TRBV5-4 and TRBJ2-2, with 9 bases fitting TRBD2. Germline assignment: CDR1 SGHNT and CDR2 YYREEE (reference sequence). V was pared by 4 bases and J by 4 bases, with 14 bases of the junction left unmatched. This CDR3 has 18 residues.